A single sample gave rise to the 2 T cell receptor beta chains below, sequenced in a study of blood T cell repertoires in COVID-19. Sequencing was performed with immunoSEQ multiplex PCR; in TCRdb, only in-frame clones are kept and a portion is missing. The sample consists of about 200,000 clones, 80% of them appearing once. The sequencing sample was made of PBMCs or T cells enriched from blood (not recorded which). The receptors stem from a woman aged 40 to 50 with acute COVID-19.

The rearrangement joins TRBV2 to TRBJ2-5; 11 bases fit TRBD1. In germline, CDR1 is SNHLY, CDR2 FYNNEI. The CDR3 sequence is 14 residues long. With 6 bases clipped from V and 5 bases from J, the junction kept 5 bases outside the gene matches. Here the CDR3 reads CASRRDRGLETQYF. The CDR3 DNA sequence: TGTGCCAGCAGGCGGGACAGGGGGTTGGAGACCCAGTACTTC.

The chain joins TRBV19 to TRBJ2-6, with 7 positions matching TRBD1. J gave up 3 bases and V 8 bases, and 10 bases lay outside the gene matches. CDR1 and CDR2 (germline): LNHDA, SQIVND (reference sequence). This CDR3 comprises 16 residues. CDR3 sequence reads: CASGRGGASGANVLTF. DNA of the CDR3: TGTGCCAGTGGGAGAGGGGGCGCGAGTGGGGCCAACGTCCTGACTTTC. The full variable domain, in which reference TRBV19 and TRBJ2-6 provide the parts outside the CDR3, is DGGITQSPKYLFRKEGQNVTLSCEQNLNHDAMYWYRQDPGQGLRLIYYSQIVNDFQKGDIAEGYSVSREKKESFPLTVTSAQKNPTAFYLCASGRGGASGANVLTFGAGSRLTVL.